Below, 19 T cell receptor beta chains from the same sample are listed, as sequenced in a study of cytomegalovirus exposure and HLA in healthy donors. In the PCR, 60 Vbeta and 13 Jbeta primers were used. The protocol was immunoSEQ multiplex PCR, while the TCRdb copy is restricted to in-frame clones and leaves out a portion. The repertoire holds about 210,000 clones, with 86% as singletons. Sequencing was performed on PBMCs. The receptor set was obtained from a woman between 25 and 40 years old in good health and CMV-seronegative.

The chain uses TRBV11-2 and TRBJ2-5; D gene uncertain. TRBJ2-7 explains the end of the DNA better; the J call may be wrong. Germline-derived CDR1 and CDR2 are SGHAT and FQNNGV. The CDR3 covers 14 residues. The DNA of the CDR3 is TGTGCCAGCAGCTCCCCGATCCCCCCCTACGAGCAGTACTTC. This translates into CASSSPIPPYEQYF.

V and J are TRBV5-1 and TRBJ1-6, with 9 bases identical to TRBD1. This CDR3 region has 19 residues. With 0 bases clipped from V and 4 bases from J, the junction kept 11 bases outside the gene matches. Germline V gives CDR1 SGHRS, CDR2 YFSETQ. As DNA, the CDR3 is TGCGCCAGCAGCTTGGAACCCCGGGACAGGGTAACATATAATTCACCCCTCCACTTT. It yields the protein CASSLEPRDRVTYNSPLHF. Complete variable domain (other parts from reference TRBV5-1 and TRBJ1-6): KAGVTQTPRYLIKTRGQQVTLSCSPISGHRSVSWYQQTPGQGLQFLFEYFSETQRNKGNFPGRFSGRQFSNSRSEMNVSTLELGDSALYLCASSLEPRDRVTYNSPLHFGNGTRLTVT.

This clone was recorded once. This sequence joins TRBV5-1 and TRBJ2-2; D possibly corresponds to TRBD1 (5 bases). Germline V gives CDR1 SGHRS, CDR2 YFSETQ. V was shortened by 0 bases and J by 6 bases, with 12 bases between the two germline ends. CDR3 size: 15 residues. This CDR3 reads CASSLALDRAGELFF. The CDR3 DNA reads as TGCGCCAGCAGCTTGGCTTTAGACAGAGCCGGGGAGCTGTTTTTT.

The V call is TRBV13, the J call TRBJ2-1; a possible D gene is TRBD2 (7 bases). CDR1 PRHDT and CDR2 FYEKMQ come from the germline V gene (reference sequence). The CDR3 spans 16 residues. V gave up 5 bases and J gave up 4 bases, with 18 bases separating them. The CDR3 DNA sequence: TGTGCCAGCAGCCCACGGGGGGCGGGAGCTTACAATGAGCAGTTCTTC. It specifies CASSPRGAGAYNEQFF.

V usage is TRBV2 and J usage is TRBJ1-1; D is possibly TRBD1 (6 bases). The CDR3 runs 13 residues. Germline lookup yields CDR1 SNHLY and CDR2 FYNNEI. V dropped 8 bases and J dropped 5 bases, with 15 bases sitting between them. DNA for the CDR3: TGTGCCAGCCGTGGTAGGGGGAGTACTGAAGCTTTCTTT. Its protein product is CASRGRGSTEAFF.

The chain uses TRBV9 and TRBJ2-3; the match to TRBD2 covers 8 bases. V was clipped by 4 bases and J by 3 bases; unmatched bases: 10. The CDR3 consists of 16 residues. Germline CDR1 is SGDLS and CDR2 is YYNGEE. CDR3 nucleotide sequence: TGTGCCAGCAGCCCAGGATGGGGCGGGGGGACAGATACGCAGTATTTT. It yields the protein CASSPGWGGGTDTQYF.

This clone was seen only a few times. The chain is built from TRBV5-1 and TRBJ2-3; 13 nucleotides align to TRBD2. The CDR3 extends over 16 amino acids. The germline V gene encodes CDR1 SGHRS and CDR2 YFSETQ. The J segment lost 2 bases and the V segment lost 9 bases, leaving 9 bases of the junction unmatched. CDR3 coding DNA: TGCGCCACCCGACCCGGGACTAGCGGGGACACAGATACGCAGTATTTT. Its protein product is CATRPGTSGDTDTQYF.

CDR3 sequence reads: CASSLQGYTGELFF. The DNA of the CDR3 is TGCGCCAGCAGCTTACAGGGTTACACCGGGGAGCTGTTTTTT. This rearrangement joins TRBV5-1 to TRBJ2-2; perhaps TRBD1 as D (6 bases). V lost 2 bases, J lost 3 bases, and 8 bases lay in between. CDR3 size: 14 residues. Germline CDR1 SGHRS, CDR2 YFSETQ.

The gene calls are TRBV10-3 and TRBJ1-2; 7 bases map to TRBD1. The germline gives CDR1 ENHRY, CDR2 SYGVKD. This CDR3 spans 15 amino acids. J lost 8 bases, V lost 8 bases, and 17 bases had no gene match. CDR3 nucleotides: TGTGCCATCTCTTGGCAGGGGGAAGGGCCGGGAGGCTACACCTTC. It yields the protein CAISWQGEGPGGYTF.

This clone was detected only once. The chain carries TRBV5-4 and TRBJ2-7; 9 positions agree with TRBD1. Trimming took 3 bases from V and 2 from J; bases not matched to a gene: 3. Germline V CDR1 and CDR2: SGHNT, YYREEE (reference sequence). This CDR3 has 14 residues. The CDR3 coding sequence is TGTGCCAGCAGCTGGGGACAGGGCCCCTACGAGCAGTACTTC. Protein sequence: CASSWGQGPYEQYF.

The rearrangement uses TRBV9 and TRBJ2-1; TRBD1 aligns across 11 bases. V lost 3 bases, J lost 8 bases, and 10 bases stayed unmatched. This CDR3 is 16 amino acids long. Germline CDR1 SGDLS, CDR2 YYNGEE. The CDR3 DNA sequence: TGTGCCAGCAGCGATGTAGGGGACAGGGGGAATGATGAGCAGTTCTTC. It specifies CASSDVGDRGNDEQFF.

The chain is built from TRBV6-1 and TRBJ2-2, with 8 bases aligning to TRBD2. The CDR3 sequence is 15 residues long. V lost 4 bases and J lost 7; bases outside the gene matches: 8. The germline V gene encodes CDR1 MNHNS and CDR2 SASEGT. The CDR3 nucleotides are TGTGCCAGCAGTGTTGGACTAGCAACAGGCGGGGAGCTGTTTTTT. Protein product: CASSVGLATGGELFF.

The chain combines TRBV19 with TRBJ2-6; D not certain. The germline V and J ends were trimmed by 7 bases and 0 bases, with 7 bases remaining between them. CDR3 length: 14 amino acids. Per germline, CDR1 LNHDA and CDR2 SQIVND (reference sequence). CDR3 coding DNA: TGTGCCAGTACTTCACTCTCTGGGGCCAACGTCCTGACTTTC. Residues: CASTSLSGANVLTF.

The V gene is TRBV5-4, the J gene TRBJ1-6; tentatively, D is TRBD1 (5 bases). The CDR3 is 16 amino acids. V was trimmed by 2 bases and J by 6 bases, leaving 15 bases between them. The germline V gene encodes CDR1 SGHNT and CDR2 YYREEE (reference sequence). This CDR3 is CASSFDGDSPNSPLHF. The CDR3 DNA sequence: TGTGCCAGCAGCTTCGACGGAGACAGCCCTAATTCACCCCTCCACTTT.

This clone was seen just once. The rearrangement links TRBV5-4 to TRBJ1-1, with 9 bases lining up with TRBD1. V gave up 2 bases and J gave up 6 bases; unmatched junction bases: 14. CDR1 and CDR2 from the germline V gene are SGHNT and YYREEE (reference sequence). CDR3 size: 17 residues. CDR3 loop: CASSFPGQGRAVSEAFF. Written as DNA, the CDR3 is TGTGCCAGCAGCTTCCCAGGACAGGGGCGGGCGGTGTCTGAAGCTTTCTTT.

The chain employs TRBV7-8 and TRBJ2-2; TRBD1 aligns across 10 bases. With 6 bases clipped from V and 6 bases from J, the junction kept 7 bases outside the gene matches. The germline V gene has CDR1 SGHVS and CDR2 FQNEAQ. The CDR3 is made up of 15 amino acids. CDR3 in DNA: TGTGCCAGCAGTCGACAGGGGGCTAACGCCGGGGAGCTGTTTTTT. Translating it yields CASSRQGANAGELFF. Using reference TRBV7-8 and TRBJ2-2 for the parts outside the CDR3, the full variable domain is GAGVSQSPRYKVAKRGQDVALRCDPISGHVSLFWYQQALGQGPEFLTYFQNEAQLDKSGLPSDRFFAERPEGSVSTLKIQRTQQEDSAVYLCASSRQGANAGELFFGEGSRLTVL.

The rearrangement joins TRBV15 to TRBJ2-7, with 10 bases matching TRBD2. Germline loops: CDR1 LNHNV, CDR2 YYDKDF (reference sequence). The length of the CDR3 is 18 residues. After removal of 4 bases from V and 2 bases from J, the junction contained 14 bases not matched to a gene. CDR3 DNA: TGTGCCACCAGCATAGGAGGGCTAGCGGGGGATCCTCCCTACGAGCAGTACTTC. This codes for CATSIGGLAGDPPYEQYF. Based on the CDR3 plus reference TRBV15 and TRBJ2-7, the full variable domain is DAMVIQNPRYQVTQFGKPVTLSCSQTLNHNVMYWYQQKSSQAPKLLFHYYDKDFNNEADTPDNFQSRRPNTSFCFLDIRSPGLGDTAMYLCATSIGGLAGDPPYEQYFGPGTRLTVT.

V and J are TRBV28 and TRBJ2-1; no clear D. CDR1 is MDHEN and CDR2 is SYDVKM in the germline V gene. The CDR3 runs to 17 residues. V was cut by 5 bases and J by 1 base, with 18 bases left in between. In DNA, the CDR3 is TGTGCCAGCAGTCCTACCCGCCGGTGGAGTTCCTACAATGAGCAGTTCTTC. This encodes CASSPTRRWSSYNEQFF. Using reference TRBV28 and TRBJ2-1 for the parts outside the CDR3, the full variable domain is DVKVTQSSRYLVKRTGEKVFLECVQDMDHENMFWYRQDPGLGLRLIYFSYDVKMKEKGDIPEGYSVSREKKERFSLILESASTNQTSMYLCASSPTRRWSSYNEQFFGPGTRLTVL.

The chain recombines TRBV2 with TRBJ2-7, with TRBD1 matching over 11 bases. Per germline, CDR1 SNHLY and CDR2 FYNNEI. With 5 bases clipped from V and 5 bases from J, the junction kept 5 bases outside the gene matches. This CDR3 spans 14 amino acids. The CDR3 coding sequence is TGTGCCAGCAGTCACGGGACAGGGGGAAACGAGCAGTACTTC. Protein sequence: CASSHGTGGNEQYF.